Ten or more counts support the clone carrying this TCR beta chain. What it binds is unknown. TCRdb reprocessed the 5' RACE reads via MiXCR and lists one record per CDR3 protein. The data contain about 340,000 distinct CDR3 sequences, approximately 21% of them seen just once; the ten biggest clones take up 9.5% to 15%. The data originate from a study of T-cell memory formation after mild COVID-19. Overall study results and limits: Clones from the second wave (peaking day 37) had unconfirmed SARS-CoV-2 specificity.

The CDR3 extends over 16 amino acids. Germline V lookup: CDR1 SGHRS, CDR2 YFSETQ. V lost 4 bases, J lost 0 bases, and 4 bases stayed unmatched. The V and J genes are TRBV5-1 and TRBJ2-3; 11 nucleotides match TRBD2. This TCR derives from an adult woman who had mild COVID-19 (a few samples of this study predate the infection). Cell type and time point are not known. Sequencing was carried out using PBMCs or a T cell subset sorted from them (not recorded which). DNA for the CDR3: TGCGCCAGCAGCCCGGGACTAGCGGTTAGCACAGATACGCAGTATTTT. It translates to CASSPGLAVSTDTQYF.